This TCR beta chain came from a study of patients and donors after allogeneic stem cell transplantation (dated by TCRdb to between 2020 and 2021). Libraries were prepared through RT-PCR. The sample was run on a NextSeq 550. Using fastp trimming at Q25 and MiXCR clonotype assembly, TCRdb reanalyzed the public sequencing data and kept in-frame beta chains. When rows share a CDR3 protein, they turn into one entry using the most common DNA and genes. The sample table contains about 150,000 distinct CDR3 sequences; only one count was recorded for over 30% of them. The ten largest clones take up 50% to 65% of the sample. This clonotype was detected only a few times. Its antigen remains undetermined. No base quality values were provided; no much bigger clone lies one nucleotide off. Inclusive of the bounding cysteine and phenylalanine, the CDR3 is 17 residues long. The entry retains the CDR3 DNA only, 51 bases that are in frame from base 1. The germline V end is reduced by 0 bases and the J end by 3 bases; junction bases left unmatched: 10. Per the germline V gene (reference sequence), DFQATT is the CDR1 and SNEGSKA is the CDR2.

The chain is assembled from TRBV20-1 and TRBJ1-2, and 10 bases in between align with TRBD1. Sequencing input: blood, either unsorted or a sorted T cell fraction (not recorded which). This TCR was sampled from a human donor who was either an allogeneic HSCT recipient or a stem cell or donor lymphocyte infusion donor (not recorded which). It is not recorded whose cells these are; they may come from a transplant donor. The CDR3: CSARDPTGGGLYYGYTF. At the DNA level, the sequence is TGCAGTGCTAGAGACCCGACAGGGGGCGGTTTATACTATGGCTACACCTTC.